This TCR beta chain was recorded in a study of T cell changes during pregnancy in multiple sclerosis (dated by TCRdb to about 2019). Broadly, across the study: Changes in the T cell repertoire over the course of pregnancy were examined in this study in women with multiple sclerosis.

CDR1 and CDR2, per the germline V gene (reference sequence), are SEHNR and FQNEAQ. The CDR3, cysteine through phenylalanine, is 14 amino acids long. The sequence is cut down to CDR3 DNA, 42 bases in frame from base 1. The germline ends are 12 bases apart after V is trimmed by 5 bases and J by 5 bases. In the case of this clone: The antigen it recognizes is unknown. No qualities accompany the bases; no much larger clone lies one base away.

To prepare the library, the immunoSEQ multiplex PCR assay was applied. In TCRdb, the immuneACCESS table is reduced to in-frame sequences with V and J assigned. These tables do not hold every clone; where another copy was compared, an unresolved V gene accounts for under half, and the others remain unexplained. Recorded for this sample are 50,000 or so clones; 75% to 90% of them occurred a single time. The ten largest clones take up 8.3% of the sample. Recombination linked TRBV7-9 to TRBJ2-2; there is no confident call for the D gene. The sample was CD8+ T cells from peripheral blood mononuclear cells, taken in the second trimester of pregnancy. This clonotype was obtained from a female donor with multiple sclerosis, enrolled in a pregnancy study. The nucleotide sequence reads TGTGCCAGCAGCCCCGGTGTGGTGACCGGGGAGCTGTTTTTT. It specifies CASSPGVVTGELFF.